One and the same sample provided the 23 T cell receptor beta chains below, sequenced in a study of blood T cells in healthy people across ages (dated by TCRdb to between 2014 and 2017). Library preparation used 5' RACE. The sequencer was an Illumina HiSeq 2500. A second PCR of about 6 to 12 cycles was run with a J-beta primer mix and a sample-barcoded 5' primer. Using fastp trimming at Q25 and MiXCR clonotype assembly, TCRdb reanalyzed the public sequencing data and kept in-frame beta chains. A single entry per CDR3 protein holds the most common genes and DNA from its merged rows. This sample lists around 870,000 distinct CDR3 sequences; 29% were detected once. The leading ten clones occupy approximately 15% of the sample. The sequenced material came from blood. Every receptor here comes from an elderly woman in good health.

The J gene is TRBJ2-7, the V gene TRBV6-5; the match to TRBD1 covers 11 bases. Unmatched junction bases numbered 14, after V lost 6 bases and J lost 7 bases. CDR1 is MNHEY and CDR2 is SVGAGI in the germline V gene. The CDR3 length is 16 residues. The CDR3 protein is CASSSPGTGGFNEQYF. In nucleotides, the CDR3 is TGTGCCAGCAGCTCCCCGGGGACAGGGGGTTTTAATGAGCAGTACTTC.

The sample holds a few counts of this clonotype. This chain joins TRBV20-1 and TRBJ1-6; a possible D gene is TRBD1 (6 bases). The V end was cut by 5 bases, the J end by 8 bases, with 16 bases between. From germline, CDR1 is DFQATT and CDR2 SNEGSKA (reference sequence). The CDR3 contains 14 residues. This CDR3 reads CSAPQGIPDSPLHF. CDR3 nucleotide sequence: TGCAGTGCTCCCCAGGGGATTCCGGATTCACCCCTCCACTTT.

This chain joins TRBV10-3 and TRBJ1-2; no firm D call. This CDR3 is built from 13 residues. Trimming removed 6 bases from V and 4 bases from J, with 12 bases in between. Per the germline V gene, CDR1 is ENHRY and CDR2 is SYGVKD. This CDR3 is CAISPSDGYGYTF. As DNA, the CDR3 is TGTGCCATCAGCCCTTCGGACGGCTATGGCTACACCTTC.

With respect to this clonotype: This may arise from a read error, as a much more abundant clone is one base away. The chain couples TRBV7-2 to TRBJ2-6, with TRBD1 matching over 8 bases. Germline V CDR1 and CDR2: SGHTA, FQGNSA. J lost 2 bases, V lost 4 bases, and 13 bases had no gene match. The CDR3 length is 19 residues. For the CDR3, the DNA is TGTGCCAGCAGCTCGACTACAGGGGGAGTAACCCCTGGGGCCAACGTCCTGACTTTC. Protein sequence: CASSSTTGGVTPGANVLTF.

This clonotype has a count of ten or more. The chain employs TRBV6-5 and TRBJ1-2; TRBD1 might be the D (5 bases). Trimming left V 0 bases short and J 4 bases short, with 12 bases between. Germline CDR1 and CDR2: MNHEY and SVGAGI. The CDR3 loop spans 15 amino acids. CDR3 sequence reads: CASSYSDISIYGYTF. The CDR3 region has the DNA TGTGCCAGCAGTTACTCGGACATATCCATCTATGGCTACACCTTC.

On this clonotype itself: Since a much larger clone is just one base distant, this may be a read error. V and J are TRBV12-3 or TRBV12-4 and TRBJ2-5; weak D call: TRBD1 (7 bases). The CDR3 extends over 13 amino acids. In DNA form, the CDR3 reads TGTGTCAGCAGTGGTCGTCAGGGGGGCACCCAGTACTTC. Translating it yields CVSSGRQGGTQYF.

The chain joins TRBV5-1 to TRBJ2-7; D unclear. Germline-derived CDR1 and CDR2 are SGHRS and YFSETQ. The CDR3 length is 14 residues. Trimming left V 0 bases short and J 1 base short, with 8 bases between. DNA of the CDR3: TGCGCCAGCAGCTTGGAGGTTTTTTCCTACGAGCAGTACTTC. This sequence encodes CASSLEVFSYEQYF.

This clonotype was detected ten times or more. The J gene is TRBJ2-3, the V gene TRBV7-9; D perhaps matches TRBD1 (6 bases). The V and J ends lost 3 bases and 2 bases respectively, with 18 bases between them. The germline gives CDR1 SEHNR, CDR2 FQNEAQ (reference sequence). This CDR3 comprises 17 residues. CDR3 DNA: TGTGCCAGCAGCTTGGGTTCGTCGGGACAAAACACAGATACGCAGTATTTT. Its translation is CASSLGSSGQNTDTQYF.

With respect to this clonotype: A much larger clone differs by one base, so this may be a read error. V and J are TRBV20-1 and TRBJ2-1; D is uncertain. Per the germline V gene, CDR1 is DFQATT and CDR2 is SNEGSKA (reference sequence). This CDR3 comprises 11 residues. The CDR3 nucleotides are TGCAGGGCTAGTCCCGAGGTGGTGCAGTTCTTC. Amino acids: CRASPEVVQFF.

Comment on this clonotype: The germline gene is not matched at one end of the junction; a read error may be the cause. The chain has TRBV9 and TRBJ2-2; D is possibly TRBD2 (5 bases). Germline values: CDR1 SGDLS, CDR2 YYNGEE. CDR3 size: 13 residues. The CDR3 loop is CASSAGFTGERFF. In DNA, the CDR3 is TGTGCCAGCAGCGCCGGATTCACCGGGGAGCGGTTTTTT.

This clonotype was picked up a small number of times. J is TRBJ1-2 and V is TRBV12-3 or TRBV12-4, with D possibly matching TRBD1 (5 bases). This CDR3 comprises 13 residues. With 8 bases removed from V and 5 bases from J, the gap between germline ends came to 15 bases. CDR3 coding DNA: TGTGCCAGCTGGGGAGGGGCTGAGTATGGCTACACCTTC. Translation: CASWGGAEYGYTF.

This clonotype was found a few times. The chain is built from TRBV5-1 and TRBJ1-1; TRBD1 is a possible D gene (5 bases). The CDR3 contains 17 residues. V was shortened by 4 bases and J by 1 base, with 20 bases between the two germline ends. Germline values: CDR1 SGHRS, CDR2 YFSETQ. CDR3 amino acids: CASSRLPGPNQNTEAFF. In DNA form, the CDR3 reads TGCGCCAGCAGCAGATTACCGGGACCTAACCAGAACACTGAAGCTTTCTTT.

This clonotype was seen ten or more times. The V call is TRBV20-1, the J call TRBJ2-1; 11 bases are shared with TRBD2. The J segment lost 5 bases and the V segment lost 4 bases, leaving 4 bases of the junction unmatched. Germline V gene sequence: CDR1 DFQATT, CDR2 SNEGSKA (reference sequence). This CDR3 comprises 14 residues. The CDR3, as DNA: TGCAGTGCTAATAGCGGGGGGGCCCACAATGAGCAGTTCTTC. This codes for CSANSGGAHNEQFF.

The rearrangement joins TRBV7-2 to TRBJ1-1, with TRBD1 matching over 9 bases. Germline V gives CDR1 SGHTA, CDR2 FQGNSA. V was clipped by 7 bases and J by 4 bases; unmatched bases: 7. The CDR3 is 14 residues long. The CDR3 here is CASMPDRGATEAFF. In DNA, the CDR3 is TGTGCCAGCATGCCGGACAGGGGAGCCACTGAAGCTTTCTTT.

Worth noting for this clonotype: This may be a read error, as it is one base from a much larger clone. The chain uses TRBV6-2 or TRBV6-3 and TRBJ1-2; D may be TRBD1 (6 bases). This CDR3 is 13 amino acids long. V was shortened by 6 bases and J by 7 bases, with 15 bases between the two germline ends. Germline V lookup: CDR1 MNHEY, CDR2 SVGEGT. This CDR3 is CASSQRGRSGYTF. The CDR3 bases are TGTGCCAGCAGCCAACGGGGGCGGTCTGGCTACACCTTC.

This clonotype was seen repeatedly, ten times or more. This chain links TRBV20-1 with TRBJ2-5; D ambiguous. The CDR3 extends over 13 amino acids. The germline gives CDR1 DFQATT, CDR2 SNEGSKA (reference sequence). Trimming pared 2 bases from V and 3 bases from J, leaving 10 bases between. The chain's CDR3 is CSARSIIEETQYF. The CDR3 DNA follows: TGCAGTGCTAGATCGATCATCGAAGAGACCCAGTACTTC.

This clonotype turned up a few times. The V and J genes are TRBV12-3 or TRBV12-4 and TRBJ2-2; TRBD1 agrees at 11 bases. This CDR3 region has 14 residues. Unmatched junction bases numbered 8, after V lost 10 bases and J lost 7 bases. The CDR3 DNA reads as TGTGCCACTAGGACAGGGGGCGAAGTCGGGGAGCTGTTTTTT. This translates into CATRTGGEVGELFF.

This clonotype appeared many times. The CDR3 sequence: CASSFRDRGFDEQYF. DNA for the CDR3: TGTGCCAGCAGTTTCCGGGACAGGGGATTCGACGAGCAGTACTTC. This chain links TRBV12-3 or TRBV12-4 with TRBJ2-7; TRBD1 matches at 10 bases. The V and J ends lost 3 bases and 5 bases, in that order; junction bases with no gene match: 7. The CDR3 consists of 15 residues.

This clonotype was recorded many times. This sequence joins TRBV6-1 and TRBJ1-2, with 7 bases aligning to TRBD1. Per the germline V gene, CDR1 is MNHNS and CDR2 is SASEGT. J gave up 4 bases and V 2 bases, and 7 bases lay outside the gene matches. This CDR3 is built from 15 residues. CDR3 nucleotide sequence: TGTGCCAGCAGTGAAAATCTCCGGGACAGCTATGGCTACACCTTC. Its protein is CASSENLRDSYGYTF.

This clonotype showed up many times. The V and J genes are TRBV4-3 and TRBJ2-7; no clear D gene. Trimming stripped 4 bases from V and 6 bases from J, with 16 bases between. This CDR3 region has 14 residues. CDR1 and CDR2 (germline): LGHNA, YSLEER. The CDR3 loop reads CASSPEYGLSEQYF. The DNA for the CDR3 is TGCGCCAGCAGCCCAGAGTACGGGCTAAGCGAGCAGTACTTC.

As for this clonotype: The junction departs from the called germline gene at one end, perhaps through a read error. The rearrangement uses TRBV12-3 or TRBV12-4 and TRBJ1-1, with D unresolved. This CDR3 is 14 amino acids long. CDR3 loop: CASSRGEVNTEDFF. The CDR3 region has the DNA TGTGCCAGCAGCCGCGGGGAAGTGAACACTGAAGATTTCTTT.

This clonotype has ten or more counts. The genes are TRBV7-2 and TRBJ2-5; 15 nucleotides match TRBD2. In germline, CDR1 is SGHTA, CDR2 FQGNSA. The ends lost 5 bases at V and 2 bases at J; junction bases unmatched: 9. The CDR3 extends over 18 amino acids. The CDR3 nucleotides read TGTGCCAGCAGCCTCCGGACTAGCGGGGGGGACCTACAAGAGACCCAGTACTTC. Protein product: CASSLRTSGGDLQETQYF.

Regarding this clonotype: Since a much larger clone is just one base distant, this may be a read error. The V call is TRBV29-1, the J call TRBJ1-2, with D unresolved. The CDR3 length is 12 residues. With 7 bases removed from V and 4 bases from J, the gap between germline ends came to 13 bases. Germline CDR1 reads SQVTM; CDR2 reads ANQGSEA. CDR3 coding DNA: TGCAGCGGGGAGAGGTACCTCTATGGCTACACCTTC. This translates into CSGERYLYGYTF.